The rows below give T cell receptor beta chains drawn from one sample of a study of blood T cell repertoires in COVID-19. Profiling relied on immunoSEQ multiplex PCR, and the TCRdb table lists in-frame clones only, not all of them. Among roughly 45,000 clones listed, roughly 81% were seen once. Specimen: peripheral blood. Receptor source: a woman aged 70 to 79 with acute or convalescent COVID-19. Both conserved end residues are part of each CDR3. A D gene is named only where the DNA matches it firmly. Clone size appears in some rows only: once, few, many, or a class for an expanded clone.

d_call: TRBD1; j_call: TRBJ1-1; v_call: TRBV29-1; clone_size: .; cdr3_nt: TGCAGCCTACAGGGACAGAGAGGCACTGAAGCTTTCTTT; cdr3_aa: CSLQGQRGTEAFF
d_call: TRBD1; j_call: TRBJ1-1; v_call: TRBV6-6; clone_size: .; cdr3_nt: TGTGCCAGCAGTTACTCTACAGGGGGAGGGACTGAAGCTTTCTTT; cdr3_aa: CASSYSTGGGTEAFF
d_call: .; j_call: TRBJ1-2; v_call: TRBV19; clone_size: once; cdr3_nt: TGTGCCAGTAGTATCACCAGGGCAGGTGACTATGGCTACACCTTC; cdr3_aa: CASSITRAGDYGYTF
d_call: TRBD1; j_call: TRBJ1-2; v_call: TRBV6-5; clone_size: .; cdr3_nt: TGTGCCAGCACCGTACAGGGGGTTAGCTATGGCTACACCTTC; cdr3_aa: CASTVQGVSYGYTF
d_call: TRBD1; j_call: TRBJ1-4; v_call: TRBV19; clone_size: .; cdr3_nt: TGTGCCAGTAGTACCGGACAGGGGGCGGTCGAAAAACTGTTTTTT; cdr3_aa: CASSTGQGAVEKLFF
d_call: TRBD2; j_call: TRBJ2-7; v_call: TRBV7-3; clone_size: .; cdr3_nt: TGTGCCAGCAGCTTAAACGCGGGGGGCACCTACGAGCAGTACTTC; cdr3_aa: CASSLNAGGTYEQYF
d_call: .; j_call: TRBJ2-3; v_call: TRBV14; clone_size: .; cdr3_nt: TGTGCCAGCAGCTCCTGGGGGGGCAGTACAGATACGCAGTATTTT; cdr3_aa: CASSSWGGSTDTQYF
d_call: .; j_call: TRBJ2-2; v_call: TRBV5-1; clone_size: .; cdr3_nt: TGCGCCAGCAGCGACTCGACAGGGGAGGGTGGCGGGGAGCTGTTTTTT; cdr3_aa: CASSDSTGEGGGELFF
d_call: .; j_call: TRBJ1-2; v_call: TRBV30; clone_size: .; cdr3_nt: TGTGCCTGGACCGCCTTAGGAGGGGCGAGCTATGGCTACACCTTC; cdr3_aa: CAWTALGGASYGYTF
d_call: TRBD1; j_call: TRBJ2-1; v_call: TRBV29-1; clone_size: many; cdr3_nt: TGCAGCGGGGGCAGGGGGCCCTCCTACAATGAGCAGTTCTTC; cdr3_aa: CSGGRGPSYNEQFF
d_call: TRBD1; j_call: TRBJ1-5; v_call: TRBV28; clone_size: .; cdr3_nt: TGTGCCACCCGACAGGGGTCGGGTGTGCAGCCCCAGCATTTT; cdr3_aa: CATRQGSGVQPQHF
d_call: TRBD1; j_call: TRBJ2-7; v_call: TRBV5-5; clone_size: .; cdr3_nt: TGTGCCAGCAACCGGGACAGCCGACTCTACGAGCAGTACTTC; cdr3_aa: CASNRDSRLYEQYF
d_call: TRBD1; j_call: TRBJ1-1; v_call: TRBV7-2; clone_size: .; cdr3_nt: TGTGCCAGCAGCTTTCCTCTGGGACAGGGGAAGTTAGAAGCTTTCTTT; cdr3_aa: CASSFPLGQGKLEAFF
d_call: .; j_call: TRBJ1-6; v_call: TRBV7-8; clone_size: .; cdr3_nt: TGTGCCAGCAGCTCTGGGACTAATAATTCACCCCTCCACTTT; cdr3_aa: CASSSGTNNSPLHF
d_call: TRBD1; j_call: TRBJ1-1; v_call: TRBV7-9; clone_size: .; cdr3_nt: TGTGCCAGCAGCTTAATGAAACAGGGGGCTGAAGCTTTCTTT; cdr3_aa: CASSLMKQGAEAFF
d_call: .; j_call: TRBJ1-2; v_call: TRBV28; clone_size: .; cdr3_nt: TGTGCCACTACCTTAGGGAGTAGCTATGGCTACACCTTC; cdr3_aa: CATTLGSSYGYTF
d_call: .; j_call: TRBJ1-4; v_call: TRBV18; clone_size: .; cdr3_nt: TGTGCCAGCTCACCCACCACCTCGGGGGAAAAACTGTTTTTT; cdr3_aa: CASSPTTSGEKLFF
d_call: .; j_call: TRBJ2-3; v_call: TRBV27; clone_size: .; cdr3_nt: TGTGCCAGCAGTTTCGGTGCCCTATTCACAGATACGCAGTATTTT; cdr3_aa: CASSFGALFTDTQYF
d_call: .; j_call: TRBJ2-3; v_call: TRBV5-1; clone_size: .; cdr3_nt: TGCGCCAGCAGCTTGTATACGGGAGGCACAGATACGCAGTATTTT; cdr3_aa: CASSLYTGGTDTQYF
d_call: TRBD2; j_call: TRBJ2-1; v_call: TRBV7-2; clone_size: .; cdr3_nt: TGTGCCAGCAGCTCAGCCGGGACTAGCGGTTACAATGAGCAGTTCTTC; cdr3_aa: CASSSAGTSGYNEQFF
d_call: TRBD2; j_call: TRBJ2-5; v_call: TRBV9; clone_size: .; cdr3_nt: TGTGCCAGCAGCGCGCGGGGACTAGCGCACGAGACCCAGTACTTC; cdr3_aa: CASSARGLAHETQYF
d_call: TRBD1; j_call: TRBJ1-2; v_call: TRBV7-9; clone_size: .; cdr3_nt: TGTGCCAGCAGCTCGGGACAGGGAAATGGCTACACCTTC; cdr3_aa: CASSSGQGNGYTF
d_call: TRBD1; j_call: TRBJ1-1; v_call: TRBV5-4; clone_size: many; cdr3_nt: TGTGCCAGCAGCCCGGGACAGGGCACTGTTAACACTGAAGCTTTCTTT; cdr3_aa: CASSPGQGTVNTEAFF
d_call: .; j_call: TRBJ2-7; v_call: TRBV6-5; clone_size: few; cdr3_nt: TGTGCCAGCAGGAGACTAGTGAAACACTACGAGCAGTACTTC; cdr3_aa: CASRRLVKHYEQYF
d_call: TRBD1; j_call: TRBJ1-2; v_call: TRBV6-5; clone_size: once; cdr3_nt: TGTGCCAGCAGTAAAAGGGGACAGGGGGTCTATGGCTACACCTTC; cdr3_aa: CASSKRGQGVYGYTF
d_call: .; j_call: TRBJ2-4; v_call: TRBV18; clone_size: .; cdr3_nt: TGTGCCAGCTCACCAGCGAGGGCCAAAAACATTCAGTACTTC; cdr3_aa: CASSPARAKNIQYF
d_call: .; j_call: TRBJ1-1; v_call: TRBV20-1; clone_size: .; cdr3_nt: TGCAGTGCCACTAACACTGAAGCTTTCTTT; cdr3_aa: CSATNTEAFF
d_call: TRBD1; j_call: TRBJ1-4; v_call: TRBV19; clone_size: .; cdr3_nt: TGTGCCAGTAGTACCGGACAGGGACAGAGAAATGAAAAACTGTTTTTT; cdr3_aa: CASSTGQGQRNEKLFF
d_call: TRBD1; j_call: TRBJ1-2; v_call: TRBV7-6; clone_size: few; cdr3_nt: TGTGCCAGCAGCTTAGACACCGGGACAGGAATCTACACCTTC; cdr3_aa: CASSLDTGTGIYTF
d_call: .; j_call: TRBJ2-3; v_call: TRBV30; clone_size: .; cdr3_nt: TGTGCCTGGAGTAAAGTGCCACAGTATACGCAGTATTTT; cdr3_aa: CAWSKVPQYTQYF
d_call: .; j_call: TRBJ1-1; v_call: TRBV12-3/TRBV12-4; clone_size: few; cdr3_nt: TGTGCCAGCAGTTTCGGGGGGCATAGTGAAGCTTTCTTT; cdr3_aa: CASSFGGHSEAFF
d_call: TRBD1; j_call: TRBJ1-5; v_call: TRBV5-1; clone_size: .; cdr3_nt: TGCGCCAGCAGCCTCGGGACAGATTACAATCAGCCCCAGCATTTT; cdr3_aa: CASSLGTDYNQPQHF
d_call: TRBD1; j_call: TRBJ1-1; v_call: TRBV7-9; clone_size: .; cdr3_nt: TGTGCCAGCAGCGCGGACAGGGGGAGGAACACTGAAGCTTTCTTT; cdr3_aa: CASSADRGRNTEAFF
d_call: .; j_call: TRBJ1-2; v_call: TRBV7-9; clone_size: .; cdr3_nt: TGTGCCAGCAGCCCCCCGGACAAGGTTTATGGCTACACCTTC; cdr3_aa: CASSPPDKVYGYTF
d_call: .; j_call: TRBJ1-1; v_call: TRBV11-3; clone_size: once; cdr3_nt: TGTGCCAGCAGTCCAGGGCCATACACTCGGGCTTTCTTT; cdr3_aa: CASSPGPYTRAFF
d_call: TRBD2; j_call: TRBJ2-3; v_call: TRBV7-3; clone_size: few; cdr3_nt: TGTGCCAGCAGCTTAACGTGGGCTAGCGGAGACACAGATACGCAGTATTTT; cdr3_aa: CASSLTWASGDTDTQYF
d_call: TRBD2; j_call: TRBJ2-1; v_call: TRBV10-1; clone_size: .; cdr3_nt: TGCGCCAGCAGTGAGAGGGCTAGCGGGTACAATGAGCAGTTCTTC; cdr3_aa: CASSERASGYNEQFF
d_call: .; j_call: TRBJ2-1; v_call: TRBV19; clone_size: .; cdr3_nt: TGTGCCAGTAGTATTTTGTATCAGGTCAATGAGCAGTTCTTC; cdr3_aa: CASSILYQVNEQFF
d_call: .; j_call: TRBJ1-5; v_call: TRBV6-5; clone_size: .; cdr3_nt: TGTGCCAGCAGCACTGTATCAGGGGATTTCCAGCCCCAGCATTTT; cdr3_aa: CASSTVSGDFQPQHF
d_call: .; j_call: TRBJ2-5; v_call: TRBV12-3/TRBV12-4; clone_size: few; cdr3_nt: TGTGCCAGCAGTTTAAGTAGTGAGACCCAGTACTTC; cdr3_aa: CASSLSSETQYF
d_call: TRBD1; j_call: TRBJ2-1; v_call: TRBV18; clone_size: .; cdr3_nt: TGTGCCAGCTCACCAGGACAGGGGGCGAACAATGAGCAGTTCTTC; cdr3_aa: CASSPGQGANNEQFF
d_call: TRBD1; j_call: TRBJ2-5; v_call: TRBV28; clone_size: few; cdr3_nt: TGTGCCAGCAGTCGGGGACAGGAGTTCCGAGAGACCCAGTACTTC; cdr3_aa: CASSRGQEFRETQYF
d_call: .; j_call: TRBJ1-1; v_call: TRBV24-1; clone_size: few; cdr3_nt: TGTGCCACCAGTGATTTGCATAAGGGGAGGACTTTCTTT; cdr3_aa: CATSDLHKGRTFF
d_call: .; j_call: TRBJ2-7; v_call: TRBV5-6; clone_size: .; cdr3_nt: TGTGCCAGCAGCACGGCGGTTTGGTCGGAGACAGCTTTCTCCGAGCAGTACTTC; cdr3_aa: CASSTAVWSETAFSEQYF
d_call: TRBD1; j_call: TRBJ2-7; v_call: TRBV28; clone_size: few; cdr3_nt: TGTGCCAGCAGTTTTTCCCATGCGACAGGGAGATCCTACGAGCAGTACTTC; cdr3_aa: CASSFSHATGRSYEQYF
d_call: .; j_call: TRBJ1-5; v_call: TRBV7-2; clone_size: many; cdr3_nt: TGTGCCAGCAGCTCCACTGGACTTAGCAATCAGCCCCAGCATTTT; cdr3_aa: CASSSTGLSNQPQHF
d_call: TRBD2; j_call: TRBJ2-5; v_call: TRBV13; clone_size: .; cdr3_nt: TGTGCCAGCAGCCTCGCCACCGGACTAGCCGGGGAGACCCAGTACTTC; cdr3_aa: CASSLATGLAGETQYF
d_call: .; j_call: TRBJ2-7; v_call: TRBV12-3/TRBV12-4; clone_size: .; cdr3_nt: TGTGCCAGCAGTATAGGACAGCAGTACGAGCAGTACTTC; cdr3_aa: CASSIGQQYEQYF
d_call: .; j_call: TRBJ2-7; v_call: TRBV6-1; clone_size: .; cdr3_nt: TGTGCCAGTTGGGGACTGGAATACGAGCAGTACTTC; cdr3_aa: CASWGLEYEQYF
d_call: .; j_call: TRBJ2-7; v_call: TRBV27; clone_size: .; cdr3_nt: TGTGCCAGCAGTTTATCTAGCGGTTTTGGAGAGCAGTACTTC; cdr3_aa: CASSLSSGFGEQYF
d_call: TRBD1; j_call: TRBJ1-4; v_call: TRBV10-2; clone_size: .; cdr3_nt: TGCGCCAGCAGTGAGGAGACCGGGACAGGGAATGTAAAAAAACTGTTTTTT; cdr3_aa: CASSEETGTGNVKKLFF
d_call: TRBD1; j_call: TRBJ1-1; v_call: TRBV5-1; clone_size: .; cdr3_nt: TGCGCCAGCACGAAACCGGGACAGGGGGCTTTTGGGAACACTGAAGCTTTCTTT; cdr3_aa: CASTKPGQGAFGNTEAFF
d_call: .; j_call: TRBJ1-4; v_call: TRBV30; clone_size: .; cdr3_nt: TGTGCCTGGACACAGGGCTCAAATGAAAAACTGTTTTTT; cdr3_aa: CAWTQGSNEKLFF